The sequence of this T cell receptor beta chain was determined in a study of blood T cell repertoires in COVID-19. The overall study: COVID-19 samples, acute and convalescent, were from the United States, Italy and Spain.

Per the original data handling: From reference gene primer amplification, estimates of nucleated cell counts were derived. Using immunoSEQ multiplex PCR, the repertoire was profiled, and TCRdb retains in-frame clones only, with some absent. Clone size and V and J calls were adopted from that table, with D and trimming inferred from the DNA. The table has about 250,000 clones, 70% to 90% seen once; the top ten hold 5% to 8%. Within 2 weeks before study entry, exposed participants met a COVID-19 case. The specimen was PBMCs or T cells enriched from blood (not recorded which). The sequence was obtained from a woman in her forties or fifties who had been exposed to COVID-19.

The CDR3 here is CASSQATGLAGNTIYF. CDR3 coding DNA: TGTGCCAGCAGCCAAGCGACAGGGTTGGCTGGAAACACCATATATTTT. The J gene is TRBJ1-3, the V gene TRBV4-2, with 7 bases identical to TRBD1. This CDR3 spans 16 amino acids. CDR1 is LGHNA and CDR2 is YNFKEQ in the germline V gene. V was clipped by 1 base and J by 2 bases; unmatched bases: 5.